This TCR beta chain was sequenced during a study of beta chain features in type 1 diabetes. V was trimmed by 4 bases and J by 6 bases, leaving 14 bases between them. This CDR3 has 14 amino acids. Germline CDR1 is LNHDA and CDR2 is SQIVND (reference sequence). The study reverse transcribed the entire isolated RNA, so it sequenced expressed TCRB transcripts. Repertoires were generated with immunoSEQ multiplex PCR, while TCRdb's copy carries only in-frame clones and drops some. The repertoire holds approximately 160,000 clones, about 9.3% seen once, with 0.4% to 0.55% in the top ten. Study results and caveats: A moderate, significant TCRB CDR3 shortening appeared in type 1 diabetes across four CD4+ subsets. Lower insertion and higher deletion counts appeared at VDJ junctions in type 1 diabetes patients. In the patient group, naive, central memory and Treg TCRB repertoires seemed more alike than in the healthy donor group.

Every participating donor gave one draw, a heparinised blood sample averaging about 100 mL. This clone was observed a few times. Its antigen is not identified. The chain has TRBV19 and TRBJ2-3, with D perhaps matching TRBD2 (5 bases). This sequence originates from a young man with type 1 diabetes. Sequencing used central memory CD4+ T cells from blood. The CDR3 spells CASSTPKRSDTQYF. The CDR3 DNA reads as TGTGCCAGTAGTACCCCAAAGCGGTCGGATACGCAGTATTTT.